Sequencing of this T cell receptor beta chain was carried out in a study of blood T cell repertoires in COVID-19. Overall study context: The cDNA or gDNA used as material had been derived from T cells, B-cell-depleted T cells, or PBMCs.

Germline V CDR1 and CDR2: SGHVS, FNYEAQ. V was pared by 0 bases and J by 4 bases, with 10 bases of the junction left unmatched. The CDR3 runs to 18 residues. Repertoires were generated with immunoSEQ multiplex PCR, while TCRdb's copy carries only in-frame clones and drops some. The sample holds some 70,000 clones; about nine tenths are singletons and the top ten take roughly 8.1%. Sequencing was done on a sample of peripheral blood. This chain connects TRBV7-6 to TRBJ2-5; 11 bases agree with TRBD2. The sequence was collected from a man aged 25-40 years with acute or convalescent COVID-19. CDR3 bases: TGTGCCAGCAGCTTAGCGAAAATAGCGGGAGGGTTTGGAGAGACCCAGTACTTC. As protein: CASSLAKIAGGFGETQYF. Full variable domain (rest looked up from reference TRBV7-6 and TRBJ2-5): GAGVSQSPRYKVTKRGQDVALRCDPISGHVSLYWYRQALGQGPEFLTYFNYEAQQDKSGLPNDRFSAERPEGSISTLTIQRTEQRDSAMYRCASSLAKIAGGFGETQYFGPGTRLLVL.